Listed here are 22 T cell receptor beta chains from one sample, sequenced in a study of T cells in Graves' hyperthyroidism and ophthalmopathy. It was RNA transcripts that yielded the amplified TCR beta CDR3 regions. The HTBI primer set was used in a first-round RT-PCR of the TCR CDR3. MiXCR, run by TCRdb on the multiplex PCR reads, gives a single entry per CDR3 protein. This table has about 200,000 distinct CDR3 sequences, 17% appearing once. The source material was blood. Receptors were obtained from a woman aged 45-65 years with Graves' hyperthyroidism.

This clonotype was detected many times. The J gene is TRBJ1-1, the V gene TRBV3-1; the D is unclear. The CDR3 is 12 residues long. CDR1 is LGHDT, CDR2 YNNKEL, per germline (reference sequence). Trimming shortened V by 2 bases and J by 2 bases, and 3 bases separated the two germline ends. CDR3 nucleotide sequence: TGTGCCAGCAGCCAACCCAACACTGAAGCTTTCTTT. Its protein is CASSQPNTEAFF. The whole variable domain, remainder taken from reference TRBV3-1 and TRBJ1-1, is DTAVSQTPKYLVTQMGNDKSIKCEQNLGHDTMYWYKQDSKKFLKIMFSYNNKELIINETVPNRFSPKSPDKAHLNLHINSLELGDSAVYFCASSQPNTEAFFGQGTRLTVV.

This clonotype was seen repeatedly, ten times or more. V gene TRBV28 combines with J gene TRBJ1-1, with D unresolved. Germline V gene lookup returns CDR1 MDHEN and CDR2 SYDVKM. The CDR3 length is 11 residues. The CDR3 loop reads CVAEWAQGAFF. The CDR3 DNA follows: TGTGTCGCCGAGTGGGCTCAAGGAGCTTTCTTT.

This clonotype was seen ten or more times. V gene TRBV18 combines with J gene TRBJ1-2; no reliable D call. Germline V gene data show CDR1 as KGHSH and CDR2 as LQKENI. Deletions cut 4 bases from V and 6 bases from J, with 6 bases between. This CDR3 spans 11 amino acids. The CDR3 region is CASSLGDGYTF. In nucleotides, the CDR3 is TGTGCCAGCTCACTGGGAGATGGCTACACCTTC.

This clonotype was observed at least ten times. The CDR3 region has the DNA TGCAGTGCTAGAGATAGCCTAGCGTCTTACAATGAGCAGTTCTTC. This codes for CSARDSLASYNEQFF. This chain connects TRBV20-1 to TRBJ2-1, with D possibly matching TRBD2 (6 bases). This CDR3 region has 15 residues. V was cut by 0 bases and J by 4 bases, with 13 bases left in between. Germline loops: CDR1 DFQATT, CDR2 SNEGSKA (reference sequence).

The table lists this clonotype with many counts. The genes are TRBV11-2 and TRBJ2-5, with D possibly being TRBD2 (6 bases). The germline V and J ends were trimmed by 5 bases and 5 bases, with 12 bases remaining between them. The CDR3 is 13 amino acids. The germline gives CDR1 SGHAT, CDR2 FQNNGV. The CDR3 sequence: CASSLSGRETQYF. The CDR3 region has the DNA TGTGCCAGCAGCCTCTCAGGGAGGGAGACCCAGTACTTC.

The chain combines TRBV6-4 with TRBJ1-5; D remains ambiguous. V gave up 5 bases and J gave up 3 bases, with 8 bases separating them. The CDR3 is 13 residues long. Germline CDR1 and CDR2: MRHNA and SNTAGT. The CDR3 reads CASSPMYNQPQHF. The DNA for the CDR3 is TGTGCCAGCAGTCCGATGTACAATCAGCCCCAGCATTTT.

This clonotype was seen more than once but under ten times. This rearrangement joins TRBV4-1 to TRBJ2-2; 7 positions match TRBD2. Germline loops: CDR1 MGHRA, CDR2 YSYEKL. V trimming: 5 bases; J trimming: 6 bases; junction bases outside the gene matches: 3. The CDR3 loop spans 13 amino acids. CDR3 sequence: CASSSLAAGELFF. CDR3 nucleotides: TGCGCCAGCAGCTCTCTAGCGGCCGGGGAGCTGTTTTTT.

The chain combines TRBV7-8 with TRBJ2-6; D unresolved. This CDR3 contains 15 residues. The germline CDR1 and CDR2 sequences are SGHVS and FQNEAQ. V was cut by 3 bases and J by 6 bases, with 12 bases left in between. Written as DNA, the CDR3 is TGTGCCAGCAGCTTGGTCCCAGACCCGGCCAACGTCCTGACTTTC. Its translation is CASSLVPDPANVLTF.

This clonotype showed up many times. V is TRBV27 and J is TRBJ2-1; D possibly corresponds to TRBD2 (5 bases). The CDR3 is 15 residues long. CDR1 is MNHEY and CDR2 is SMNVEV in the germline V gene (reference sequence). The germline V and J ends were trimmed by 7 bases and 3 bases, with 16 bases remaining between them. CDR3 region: CASTPGEGYYNEQFF. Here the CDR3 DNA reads TGTGCCAGCACCCCAGGAGAGGGCTACTACAATGAGCAGTTCTTC.

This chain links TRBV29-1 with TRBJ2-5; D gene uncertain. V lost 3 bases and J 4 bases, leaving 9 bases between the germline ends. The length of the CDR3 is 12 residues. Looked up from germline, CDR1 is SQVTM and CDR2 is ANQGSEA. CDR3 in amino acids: CSVDPQLETQYF. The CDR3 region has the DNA TGCAGCGTTGACCCACAGTTAGAGACCCAGTACTTC.

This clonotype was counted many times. CDR3 residues: CASSQDGTGWYEQYF. CDR3 in DNA: TGTGCCAGCAGCCAAGATGGTACAGGGTGGTACGAGCAGTACTTC. The chain couples TRBV3-1 to TRBJ2-7, with D possibly being TRBD1 (6 bases). CDR3 length: 15 amino acids. The V end was cut by 0 bases, the J end by 4 bases, with 13 bases between. Germline V gives CDR1 LGHDT, CDR2 YNNKEL (reference sequence).

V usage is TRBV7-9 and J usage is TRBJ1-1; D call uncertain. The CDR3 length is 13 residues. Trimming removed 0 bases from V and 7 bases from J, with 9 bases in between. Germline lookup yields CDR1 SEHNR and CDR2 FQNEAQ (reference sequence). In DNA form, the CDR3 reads TGTGCCAGCAGCTTAGCACCCTTATATGAAGCTTTCTTT. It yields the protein CASSLAPLYEAFF.

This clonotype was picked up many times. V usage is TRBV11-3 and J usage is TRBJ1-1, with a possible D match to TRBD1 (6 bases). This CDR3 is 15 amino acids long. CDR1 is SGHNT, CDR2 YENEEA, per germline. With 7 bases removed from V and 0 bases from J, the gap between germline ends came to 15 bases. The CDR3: CASNRWGQVNTEAFF. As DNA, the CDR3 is TGTGCCAGCAACCGATGGGGACAAGTGAACACTGAAGCTTTCTTT. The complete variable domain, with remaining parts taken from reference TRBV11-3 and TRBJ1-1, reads EAGVVQSPRYKIIEKKQPVAFWCNPISGHNTLYWYLQNLGQGPELLIRYENEEAVDDSQLPKDRFSAERLKGVDSTLKIQPAELGDSAVYLCASNRWGQVNTEAFFGQGTRLTVV.

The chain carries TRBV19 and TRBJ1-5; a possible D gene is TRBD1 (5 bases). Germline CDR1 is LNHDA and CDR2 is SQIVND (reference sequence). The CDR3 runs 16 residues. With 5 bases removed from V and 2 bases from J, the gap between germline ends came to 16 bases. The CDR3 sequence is CASSPYTGVGNQPQHF. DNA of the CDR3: TGTGCCAGTAGTCCCTACACGGGGGTTGGCAATCAGCCCCAGCATTTT. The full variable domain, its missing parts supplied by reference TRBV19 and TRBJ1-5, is DGGITQSPKYLFRKEGQNVTLSCEQNLNHDAMYWYRQDPGQGLRLIYYSQIVNDFQKGDIAEGYSVSREKKESFPLTVTSAQKNPTAFYLCASSPYTGVGNQPQHFGDGTRLSIL.

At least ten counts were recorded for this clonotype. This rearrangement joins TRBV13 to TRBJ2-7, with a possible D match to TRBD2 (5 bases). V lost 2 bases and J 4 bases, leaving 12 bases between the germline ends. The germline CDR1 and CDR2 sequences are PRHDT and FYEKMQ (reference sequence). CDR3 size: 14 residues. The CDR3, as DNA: TGTGCCAGCAGCTTACGAGGGAGTAGATACGAGCAGTACTTC. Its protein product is CASSLRGSRYEQYF.

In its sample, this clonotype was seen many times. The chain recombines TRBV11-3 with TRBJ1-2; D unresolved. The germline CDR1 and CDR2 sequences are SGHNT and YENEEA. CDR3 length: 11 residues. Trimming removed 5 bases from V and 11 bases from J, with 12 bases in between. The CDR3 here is CASSDQSWYTF. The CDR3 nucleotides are TGTGCCAGCAGCGACCAATCTTGGTACACCTTC.

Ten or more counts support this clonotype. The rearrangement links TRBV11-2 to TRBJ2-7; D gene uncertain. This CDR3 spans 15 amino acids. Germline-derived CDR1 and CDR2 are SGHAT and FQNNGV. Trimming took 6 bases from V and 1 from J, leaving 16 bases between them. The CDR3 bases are TGTGCCAGCAGGGATGAGAGCGTTTATTCCTACGAGCAGTACTTC. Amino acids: CASRDESVYSYEQYF.

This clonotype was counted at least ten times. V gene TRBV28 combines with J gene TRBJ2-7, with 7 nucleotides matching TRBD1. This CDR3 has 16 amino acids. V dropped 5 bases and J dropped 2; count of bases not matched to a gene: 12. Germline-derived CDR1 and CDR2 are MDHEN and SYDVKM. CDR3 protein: CASSVETGEPTYEQYF. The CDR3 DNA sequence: TGTGCCAGCAGTGTGGAAACAGGGGAACCGACCTACGAGCAGTACTTC.

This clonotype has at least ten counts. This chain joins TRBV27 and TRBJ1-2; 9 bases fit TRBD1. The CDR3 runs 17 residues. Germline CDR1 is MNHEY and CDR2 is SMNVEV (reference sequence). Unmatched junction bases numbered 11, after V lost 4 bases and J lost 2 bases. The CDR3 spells CASSSDRGSQVNYGYTF. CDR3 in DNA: TGTGCCAGCAGTTCCGACAGGGGGTCGCAAGTGAACTATGGCTACACCTTC.

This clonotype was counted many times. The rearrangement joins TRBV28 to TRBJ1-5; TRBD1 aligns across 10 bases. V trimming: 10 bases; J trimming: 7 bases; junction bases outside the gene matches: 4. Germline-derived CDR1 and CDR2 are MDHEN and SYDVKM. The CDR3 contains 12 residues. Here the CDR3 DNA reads TGTGCCACCGGGACAGGGGACCAGCCCCAGCATTTT. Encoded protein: CATGTGDQPQHF.

The CDR3 is CASRPTGTLQETQYF. For the CDR3, the DNA is TGTGCCAGCAGACCCACCGGGACTTTACAAGAGACCCAGTACTTC. The V call is TRBV27, the J call TRBJ2-5; perhaps TRBD2 as D (6 bases). Deletions cut 6 bases from V and 2 bases from J, with 16 bases between. This CDR3 comprises 15 residues. In germline, CDR1 is MNHEY, CDR2 SMNVEV (reference sequence).

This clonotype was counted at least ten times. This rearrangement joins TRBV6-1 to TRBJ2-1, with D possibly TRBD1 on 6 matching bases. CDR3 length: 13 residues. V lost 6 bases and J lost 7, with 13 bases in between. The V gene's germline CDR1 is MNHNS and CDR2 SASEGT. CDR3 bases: TGTGCCAGCAGACCCGCAGGGGAAAATGAGCAGTTCTTC. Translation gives CASRPAGENEQFF.